The source of this TCR beta chain is a study of T cells in Graves' hyperthyroidism and ophthalmopathy. RNA transcripts provided the source from which TCR beta CDR3 regions were amplified. The primer set for the first-round RT-PCR of the TCR CDR3 was HTBI. MiXCR, applied by TCRdb to the multiplex PCR reads, yields one record per CDR3 protein. This sample has about half a million distinct CDR3 sequences; 15% to 20% occur once, and the top ten carry about 29%. This clonotype has at least ten counts. Antigen unknown. Disease lasting under 3 months, a NOSPECS grade of at least 4, and a Clinical Activity Score of at least 3 were features of the ophthalmopathy patients. The study left out patients who had uncontrolled infection, other autoimmune disease, pregnancy or lactation. This CDR3 is 16 amino acids long. CDR1 and CDR2 (germline): SEHNR, FQNEAQ (reference sequence). Germline trimming cut 4 bases from V and 4 bases from J; bases unmatched to any gene: 7.

Findings and limits, study-wide: Researchers report that a 13 V-J model separated ophthalmopathy from stable hyperthyroidism. Ophthalmopathy, which appeared later, was predicted by the model a median roughly 6.5 months before onset.

The chain has TRBV7-9 and TRBJ2-2, with 9 bases fitting TRBD1. This clonotype was obtained from a woman in her twenties or thirties with Graves' ophthalmopathy. The sequenced material came from blood. The CDR3 region has the DNA TGTGCCAGCAGCTCTACAGGGGGCTTCGGCACCGGGGAGCTGTTTTTT. Its translation is CASSSTGGFGTGELFF.